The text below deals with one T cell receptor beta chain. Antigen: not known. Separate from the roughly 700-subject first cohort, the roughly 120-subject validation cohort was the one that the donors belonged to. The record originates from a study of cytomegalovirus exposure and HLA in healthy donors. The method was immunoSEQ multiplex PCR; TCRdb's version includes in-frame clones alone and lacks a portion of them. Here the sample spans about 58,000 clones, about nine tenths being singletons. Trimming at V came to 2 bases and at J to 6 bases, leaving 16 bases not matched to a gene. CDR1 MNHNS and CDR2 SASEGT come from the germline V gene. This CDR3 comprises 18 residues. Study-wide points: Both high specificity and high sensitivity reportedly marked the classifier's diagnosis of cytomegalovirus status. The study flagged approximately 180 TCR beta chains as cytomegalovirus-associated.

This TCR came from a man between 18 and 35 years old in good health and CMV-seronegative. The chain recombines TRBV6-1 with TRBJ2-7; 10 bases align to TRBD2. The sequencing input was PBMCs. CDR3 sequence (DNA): TGTGCCAGCAGTGAACCTCGCGGTAGCGGGGGGCCAAACGGCGAGCAGTACTTC. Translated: CASSEPRGSGGPNGEQYF.